One sample yielded the 19 T cell receptor beta chains listed below, sequenced in a study of OX40 agonist ivuxolimab in advanced cancers. Some clones are missing from TCRdb's copy, which holds only in-frame ones; the method was immunoSEQ multiplex PCR. This table has 70,000 to 80,000 clones, roughly 88% appearing once. Sequencing was performed on CD4+ or CD8+ T cells sorted from blood, taken in a trial of the OX40 agonist ivuxolimab. These receptors were collected from an adult with an advanced solid tumor such as melanoma, head and neck, liver or kidney cancer.

This clone is a singleton in its sample. The chain uses TRBV5-6 and TRBJ2-4, with 7 bases that match TRBD1. The CDR3 contains 14 residues. Trimming took 3 bases from V and 8 from J; bases not matched to a gene: 8. The V gene's germline CDR1 is SGHDT and CDR2 YYEEEE. The CDR3 reads CASSWTGRGDIQYF. The CDR3 bases are TGTGCCAGCAGCTGGACAGGCAGAGGGGACATTCAGTACTTC. Full variable domain (remainder filled in from reference TRBV5-6 and TRBJ2-4): DAGVTQSPTHLIKTRGQQVTLRCSPKSGHDTVSWYQQALGQGPQFIFQYYEEEERQRGNFPDRFSGHQFPNYSSELNVNALLLGDSALYLCASSWTGRGDIQYFGAGTRLSVL.

This clone was seen only once. The chain has TRBV1 and TRBJ2-2; no DNA check was done on the table's D call, TRBD2. TRBV1 is shown as a pseudogene. The CDR3 loop spans 18 amino acids. For the CDR3, the DNA is TGCACCAGCAGCCATCCCCTGGGGGGGATTTTCAACACCGGGGAGCTGTTTTTT. Encoded protein: CTSSHPLGGIFNTGELFF.

The rearrangement links TRBV28 to TRBJ1-6; 7 bases line up with TRBD1. Germline CDR1 and CDR2: MDHEN and SYDVKM. This CDR3 spans 13 amino acids. V lost 7 bases to trimming and J lost 10 bases; unmatched junction nucleotides: 7. CDR3 DNA: TGTGCCAGCAATTCCAGGGGGAGGTCACCCCTCCACTTT. Translation gives CASNSRGRSPLHF. Variable domain in full (rest from reference TRBV28 and TRBJ1-6): DVKVTQSSRYLVKRTGEKVFLECVQDMDHENMFWYRQDPGLGLRLIYFSYDVKMKEKGDIPEGYSVSREKKERFSLILESASTNQTSMYLCASNSRGRSPLHFGNGTRLTVT.

The rearrangement links TRBV7-2 to TRBJ2-3, with D possibly being TRBD2 (5 bases). This CDR3 region has 12 residues. V shed 5 bases and J shed 5 bases, with 8 bases lying between them. Germline loops: CDR1 SGHTA, CDR2 FQGNSA. This CDR3 reads CASSPLVDTQYF. For the CDR3, the DNA is TGTGCCAGCAGCCCACTAGTAGATACGCAGTATTTT.

The chain combines TRBV2 with TRBJ2-5; D is undetermined. The V end was cut by 4 bases, the J end by 5 bases, with 2 bases between. This CDR3 contains 10 residues. Germline V lookup: CDR1 SNHLY, CDR2 FYNNEI. The CDR3 DNA reads TGTGCCAGCAGTGTGGAGACCCAGTACTTC. Encoded protein: CASSVETQYF.

The chain combines TRBV28 with TRBJ1-1; D not certain. V was shortened by 7 bases and J by 0 bases, with 15 bases between the two germline ends. The CDR3 length is 15 residues. The V gene's germline CDR1 is MDHEN and CDR2 SYDVKM. DNA of the CDR3: TGTGCCAGCACCCTCAATCGTGCTGTGAACACTGAAGCTTTCTTT. Translated: CASTLNRAVNTEAFF.

The chain is built from TRBV9 and TRBJ2-2; D may match TRBD1 or TRBD2 (5 bases each). CDR1 and CDR2 from the germline V gene are SGDLS and YYNGEE. Trimming stripped 3 bases from V and 6 bases from J, with 15 bases between. The CDR3 has 15 residues. The CDR3 here is CASSAPAGAPGELFF. The CDR3 DNA is TGTGCCAGCAGCGCACCGGCCGGGGCTCCCGGGGAGCTGTTTTTT.

CDR3 loop: CASSPAPRRGRYNEQFF. CDR3 nucleotides: TGTGCCAGCAGCCCTGCCCCCCGCAGGGGGCGCTACAATGAGCAGTTCTTC. The chain uses TRBV7-6 and TRBJ2-1, with 8 bases lining up with TRBD1. V was pared by 5 bases and J by 3 bases, with 12 bases of the junction left unmatched. Germline-derived CDR1 and CDR2 are SGHVS and FNYEAQ. The CDR3 is 17 residues long.

This clone was observed a handful of times. The chain couples TRBV5-6 to TRBJ1-5; a weak D match, TRBD1 (5 bases). There are 15 residues in the CDR3. Germline CDR1 and CDR2: SGHDT and YYEEEE. V lost 4 bases, J lost 5 bases, and 16 bases lay in between. CDR3 sequence: CASSASGLLYQPQHF. The CDR3 DNA reads TGTGCCAGCAGCGCGTCAGGGCTATTGTATCAGCCCCAGCATTTT.

By sample share, this clone is medium-sized (0.01 to 0.1%). The V call is TRBV7-9, the J call TRBJ1-2, with 8 nucleotides matching TRBD1. From germline, CDR1 is SEHNR and CDR2 FQNEAQ (reference sequence). V gave up 4 bases and J gave up 6 bases; unmatched junction bases: 10. CDR3 length equals 15 residues. CDR3 residues: CASSSRDRMKDGYTF. CDR3 bases: TGTGCCAGCAGCTCGCGGGACAGGATGAAGGATGGCTACACCTTC.

The V call is TRBV15, the J call TRBJ2-7; 7 nucleotides match TRBD2. V gave up 6 bases and J gave up 4 bases; unmatched junction bases: 6. Germline V lookup: CDR1 LNHNV, CDR2 YYDKDF (reference sequence). The CDR3 length is 13 residues. In DNA, the CDR3 is TGTGCCACCAGTTTACCCGGGGGGTACGAGCAGTACTTC. It codes for CATSLPGGYEQYF.

V gene TRBV19 combines with J gene TRBJ2-5, with a weak D call TRBD2 (6 bases). V lost 5 bases to trimming and J lost 2 bases, with 15 bases between them. Germline values: CDR1 LNHDA, CDR2 SQIVND (reference sequence). CDR3 size: 15 residues. This chain's CDR3 is CASSRVFSGQETQYF. The CDR3 DNA sequence: TGTGCCAGTAGTCGAGTTTTTAGCGGACAAGAGACCCAGTACTTC. The variable domain in full, completed from reference TRBV19 and TRBJ2-5, reads DGGITQSPKYLFRKEGQNVTLSCEQNLNHDAMYWYRQDPGQGLRLIYYSQIVNDFQKGDIAEGYSVSREKKESFPLTVTSAQKNPTAFYLCASSRVFSGQETQYFGPGTRLLVL.

This chain connects TRBV7-6 to TRBJ2-1; tentatively, D is TRBD1 or TRBD2 (5 bases each). The ends were cut back, 4 bases at V and 5 bases at J, with 18 bases in the middle. The germline V gene encodes CDR1 SGHVS and CDR2 FNYEAQ. There are 16 residues in the CDR3. The CDR3 reads CASSSSRGKGHNEQFF. CDR3 bases: TGTGCCAGCAGCTCATCTCGAGGGAAGGGGCACAATGAGCAGTTCTTC.

The chain has TRBV4-3 and TRBJ2-1; 11 nucleotides agree with TRBD2. Unmatched junction bases numbered 3, after V lost 1 base and J lost 7 bases. The germline CDR1 and CDR2 sequences are LGHNA and YSLEER. The length of the CDR3 is 15 residues. The CDR3 bases are TGCGCCAGCAGCCAAGGACTAGCGGGGATTAATGAGCAGTTCTTC. Translation gives CASSQGLAGINEQFF.

The chain couples TRBV18 to TRBJ2-2; 8 nucleotides align to TRBD1. CDR1 KGHSH and CDR2 LQKENI come from the germline V gene. The ends lost 3 bases at V and 5 bases at J; junction bases unmatched: 5. This CDR3 spans 15 amino acids. CDR3 region: CASSPDQGATGELFF. The CDR3, as DNA: TGTGCCAGCTCACCCGACCAGGGGGCAACCGGGGAGCTGTTTTTT.

The chain uses TRBV7-9 and TRBJ2-3; 13 bases align to TRBD2. There are 18 residues in the CDR3. V was clipped by 2 bases and J by 6 bases; unmatched bases: 11. Germline V gene sequence: CDR1 SEHNR, CDR2 FQNEAQ (reference sequence). The CDR3, as DNA: TGTGCCAGCAGCTTAAAGACTAGCGGGAGGAACTTACATGATACGCAGTATTTT. Its translation is CASSLKTSGRNLHDTQYF.

The chain employs TRBV2 and TRBJ1-4; no clear D gene. CDR3 length equals 15 residues. Germline CDR1 is SNHLY and CDR2 is FYNNEI. V was shortened by 4 bases and J by 8 bases, with 17 bases between the two germline ends. The CDR3 protein is CASSGNQVLEEKLFF. The CDR3 nucleotides are TGTGCCAGCAGTGGAAATCAGGTCCTGGAGGAAAAACTGTTTTTT.

For this clone: The junction does not match germline at one end; this may be a read error. The chain uses TRBV18 and TRBJ2-3; D is undetermined. The CDR3 sequence is 13 residues long. Germline CDR1 is KGHSH and CDR2 is LQKENI. DNA for the CDR3: TGTGCCAGCTCCCCACCCCGGTGGGATACGCAGTATTTT. Encoded protein: CASSPPRWDTQYF.

The genes are TRBV6-5 and TRBJ2-4; 9 bases match TRBD2. V lost 8 bases to trimming and J lost 7 bases; unmatched junction nucleotides: 12. The CDR3 has 15 amino acids. The germline CDR1 and CDR2 sequences are MNHEY and SVGAGI. In DNA form, the CDR3 reads TGTGCCAGCCGGAAAGTAGCGGGAGTGAGGAACATTCAGTACTTC. Its translation: CASRKVAGVRNIQYF.